Presented here are 8 T cell receptor beta chains from one specimen sequenced in a study of T cells in Graves' hyperthyroidism and ophthalmopathy. It was RNA transcripts that yielded the amplified TCR beta CDR3 regions. The HTBI set primed first-round TCR CDR3 RT-PCR. In TCRdb, the multiplex PCR reads were re-called with MiXCR into one record per CDR3 protein. The sample includes around 250,000 distinct CDR3 sequences, roughly 15% of them seen just once. The sequenced sample was blood. The receptor source for this set is a woman aged 18-29 years with Graves' ophthalmopathy.

Ten or more counts support this clonotype. V usage is TRBV5-1 and J usage is TRBJ2-3; 9 bases line up with TRBD2. Germline assignment: CDR1 SGHRS and CDR2 YFSETQ. With 5 bases clipped from V and 2 bases from J, the junction kept 3 bases outside the gene matches. The CDR3 loop spans 14 amino acids. The CDR3 loop reads CASRTSGDTDTQYF. CDR3 bases: TGCGCCAGCAGGACTAGCGGAGACACAGATACGCAGTATTTT.

This chain links TRBV11-2 with TRBJ2-2, with 7 bases fitting TRBD1. In germline, CDR1 is SGHAT, CDR2 FQNNGV. V was clipped by 5 bases and J by 6 bases; unmatched bases: 15. This CDR3 has 17 residues. This chain's CDR3 is CASSPRFGRGKAGELFF. DNA for the CDR3: TGTGCCAGCAGCCCCCGTTTTGGCAGGGGGAAAGCCGGGGAGCTGTTTTTT.

This rearrangement joins TRBV15 to TRBJ1-5, with D hard to call. The ends were cut back, 0 bases at V and 5 bases at J, with 8 bases in the middle. The CDR3 runs 14 residues. Germline CDR1 and CDR2: LNHNV and YYDKDF (reference sequence). CDR3 in amino acids: CATSRDRVDQPQHF. In nucleotides, the CDR3 is TGTGCCACCAGCAGAGATCGTGTAGATCAGCCCCAGCATTTT.

This clonotype has at least ten counts. V usage is TRBV28 and J usage is TRBJ1-1; no definite D call. CDR1 MDHEN and CDR2 SYDVKM come from the germline V gene. The CDR3 spans 11 residues. V was cut by 2 bases and J by 11 bases, with 9 bases left in between. DNA of the CDR3: TGTGCCAGCAGTTTAGGAGGGTTCGCTTTCTTT. Amino acids: CASSLGGFAFF.

At least ten counts were recorded for this clonotype. V is TRBV6-6 and J is TRBJ2-3; 8 nucleotides line up with TRBD1. The CDR3 totals 17 residues. V lost 2 bases and J lost 5; bases outside the gene matches: 12. Germline loops: CDR1 MNHNY, CDR2 SVGAGI (reference sequence). This chain's CDR3 is CASSYDWLGQDRDTQYF. The CDR3 DNA reads as TGTGCCAGCAGTTACGATTGGTTGGGACAGGACAGAGATACGCAGTATTTT.

Concerning this clonotype itself: A much larger clone is a single base away; this may be a read error. The chain carries TRBV2 and TRBJ2-5; 8 bases agree with TRBD1. Germline-derived CDR1 and CDR2 are SNHLY and FYNNEI. The CDR3 sequence is 14 residues long. The CDR3 bases are TGTGCCAGCAGGGACAGGGATTATCAAGAGGCCCAGTACTTC. Translation gives CASRDRDYQEAQYF.

This clonotype was observed at least ten times. The J gene is TRBJ2-7, the V gene TRBV7-8, with 8 nucleotides matching TRBD1. Looked up from germline, CDR1 is SGHVS and CDR2 is FQNEAQ. The CDR3 sequence is 12 residues long. With V trimmed by 5 bases and J by 7 bases, 4 bases remained unmatched. CDR3 protein: CASSLHRGEQYF. The CDR3, as DNA: TGTGCCAGCAGCCTACACAGGGGGGAGCAGTACTTC.

In this sample, this clonotype turned up many times. This rearrangement joins TRBV7-2 to TRBJ2-1, with D maybe TRBD2 (6 bases). V was pared by 2 bases and J by 7 bases, with 12 bases between. Germline CDR1 is SGHTA and CDR2 is FQGNSA. The CDR3 has 14 amino acids. CDR3 sequence reads: CASSLMPRGNEQFF. The CDR3 region has the DNA TGTGCCAGCAGCTTAATGCCCCGGGGGAATGAGCAGTTCTTC.